The 12 T cell receptor beta chains listed next were all sequenced from one sample in a study of T cell responses to AZD1222 COVID-19 vaccine. TCRdb keeps only in-frame clones here, not all; method: immunoSEQ multiplex PCR. This sample has 100,000 to 150,000 clones, with 93% found just once. Sequencing used peripheral blood, obtained on day 0 of AZD1222 vaccination. These receptors all stem from an adult in good health.

J is TRBJ1-3 and V is TRBV6-5; D remains unclear. CDR3 size: 14 residues. Trimming left V 5 bases short and J 0 bases short, with 8 bases between. Looked up from germline, CDR1 is MNHEY and CDR2 is SVGAGI. The CDR3 is CASSPTDSGNTIYF. The DNA of the CDR3 is TGTGCCAGCAGTCCGACCGACTCTGGAAACACCATATATTTT.

This chain uses TRBV10-3 with TRBJ2-5, with 11 bases identical to TRBD2. The ends lost 4 bases at V and 3 bases at J; junction bases unmatched: 1. CDR1 is ENHRY and CDR2 is SYGVKD in the germline V gene. This CDR3 region has 14 residues. For the CDR3, the DNA is TGTGCCATCAGTGCGGGACTAGCGGAAGAGACCCAGTACTTC. It specifies CAISAGLAEETQYF.

The rearrangement links TRBV7-9 to TRBJ2-7; TRBD1 aligns across 7 bases. The CDR3 length is 15 residues. Germline V gene sequence: CDR1 SEHNR, CDR2 FQNEAQ (reference sequence). Trimming took 4 bases from V and 3 from J; bases not matched to a gene: 9. CDR3 in amino acids: CASSSQTTGSYEQYF. CDR3 coding DNA: TGTGCCAGCAGCTCCCAGACGACAGGGAGCTACGAGCAGTACTTC.

The V and J genes are TRBV5-8 and TRBJ1-2; D is unresolved. Looked up from germline, CDR1 is SGHTS and CDR2 is YDEGEE. V was clipped by 4 bases and J by 13 bases, with 23 bases between them. CDR3 length: 14 residues. The CDR3 bases are TGTGCCAGCAGCGTATACTCGGACGGACCGACAAGCACCTTC. It codes for CASSVYSDGPTSTF.

CDR3 coding DNA: TGTGCCAGCAGTTTAATGACAGGGGGGGCATCATCGTTAAACATTCAGTACTTC. This gives the protein CASSLMTGGASSLNIQYF. This chain connects TRBV28 to TRBJ2-4; 9 bases map to TRBD1. V lost 2 bases, J lost 6 bases, and 14 bases stayed unmatched. Germline values: CDR1 MDHEN, CDR2 SYDVKM. This CDR3 is 18 amino acids long.

To note about this clone: One end of the junction is discordant with germline, which a read error may explain. The J gene is TRBJ2-1, the V gene TRBV7-7, with a possible D match to TRBD2 (6 bases). The CDR3 totals 15 residues. In germline, CDR1 is SSHAT, CDR2 FNYEAQ (reference sequence). The CDR3 DNA follows: TGTGCTAGCAGCACCGCTCACGGGAGAGGTAATGAGCAGTTCTTC. It encodes CASSTAHGRGNEQFF.

A single count supports this clone. The J gene is TRBJ2-3, the V gene TRBV19, with 9 nucleotides matching TRBD2. Germline V gene data show CDR1 as LNHDA and CDR2 as SQIVND (reference sequence). V shed 3 bases, J shed 3 bases, and the junction held 4 bases outside the gene matches. There are 15 residues in the CDR3. The CDR3 DNA reads TGTGCCAGTAGTATGACTAGCGGCACGACAGATACGCAGTATTTT. Its translation is CASSMTSGTTDTQYF.

This clone has only a few counts. This chain uses TRBV2 with TRBJ1-6; tentatively, D is TRBD1 (5 bases). The V and J ends lost 7 bases and 7 bases respectively, with 17 bases between them. This CDR3 region has 15 residues. Germline V gene lookup returns CDR1 SNHLY and CDR2 FYNNEI. The CDR3 region has the DNA TGTGCCAGCACCCTTAGGTCGGGGGAGAATTCACCCCTCCACTTT. Encoded protein: CASTLRSGENSPLHF.

The genes are TRBV5-4 and TRBJ1-6; a weak D match, TRBD1 (5 bases). Trimming took 4 bases from V and 4 from J, leaving 6 bases between them. Per germline, CDR1 SGHNT and CDR2 YYREEE (reference sequence). CDR3 length: 13 amino acids. Here the CDR3 reads CASSGTYNSPLHF. CDR3 bases: TGTGCCAGCAGCGGGACGTATAATTCACCCCTCCACTTT.

The DNA for the CDR3 is TGTGCCATCAGGAAAACCACACAGGGGGTGGGCTATGGCTACACCTTC. Encoded protein: CAIRKTTQGVGYGYTF. The chain employs TRBV10-3 and TRBJ1-2; 8 bases line up with TRBD1. V gave up 6 bases and J gave up 4 bases; unmatched junction bases: 13. The length of the CDR3 is 16 residues. The germline gives CDR1 ENHRY, CDR2 SYGVKD.

The chain is built from TRBV6-5 and TRBJ2-7; D is possibly TRBD1 (6 bases). The V end was cut by 8 bases, the J end by 3 bases, with 8 bases between. The germline gives CDR1 MNHEY, CDR2 SVGAGI. The CDR3 sequence is 11 residues long. CDR3 residues: CASGGIYEQYF. The CDR3 nucleotides are TGTGCCAGCGGGGGCATCTACGAGCAGTACTTC.

The chain links TRBV5-1 to TRBJ2-3; possibly TRBD2 for D (6 bases). The CDR3 covers 18 residues. Per germline, CDR1 SGHRS and CDR2 YFSETQ. V lost 4 bases and J lost 2, with 23 bases in between. In DNA form, the CDR3 reads TGCGCCAGCAGCCTGGAGGGTGGGCCAGGAAAACACACAGATACGCAGTATTTT. Residues: CASSLEGGPGKHTDTQYF. The full variable domain, rest sourced from reference TRBV5-1 and TRBJ2-3, is KAGVTQTPRYLIKTRGQQVTLSCSPISGHRSVSWYQQTPGQGLQFLFEYFSETQRNKGNFPGRFSGRQFSNSRSEMNVSTLELGDSALYLCASSLEGGPGKHTDTQYFGPGTRLTVL.